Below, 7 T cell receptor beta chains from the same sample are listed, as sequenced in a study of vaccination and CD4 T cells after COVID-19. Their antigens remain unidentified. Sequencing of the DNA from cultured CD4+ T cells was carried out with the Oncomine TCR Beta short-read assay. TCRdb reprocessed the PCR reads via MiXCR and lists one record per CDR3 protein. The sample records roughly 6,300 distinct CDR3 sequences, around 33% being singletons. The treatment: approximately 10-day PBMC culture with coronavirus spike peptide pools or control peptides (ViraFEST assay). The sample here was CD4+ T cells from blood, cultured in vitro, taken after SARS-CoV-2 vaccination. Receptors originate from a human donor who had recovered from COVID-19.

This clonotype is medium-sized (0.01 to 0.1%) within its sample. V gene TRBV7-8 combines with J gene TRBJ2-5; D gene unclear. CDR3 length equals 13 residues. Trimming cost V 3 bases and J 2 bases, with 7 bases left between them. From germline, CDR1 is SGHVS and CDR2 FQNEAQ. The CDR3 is CASSFGRQETQYF. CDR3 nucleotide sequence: TGTGCCAGCAGCTTTGGCAGGCAAGAGACCCAGTACTTC.

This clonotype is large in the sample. The CDR3 sequence is CSASQPRGNTDTQYF. CDR3 sequence (DNA): TGCAGTGCTAGTCAACCCAGGGGGAACACAGATACGCAGTATTTT. The genes are TRBV20-1 and TRBJ2-3, with 7 nucleotides matching TRBD1. Germline loops: CDR1 DFQATT, CDR2 SNEGSKA (reference sequence). This CDR3 has 15 amino acids. V was clipped by 3 bases and J by 2 bases; unmatched bases: 8.

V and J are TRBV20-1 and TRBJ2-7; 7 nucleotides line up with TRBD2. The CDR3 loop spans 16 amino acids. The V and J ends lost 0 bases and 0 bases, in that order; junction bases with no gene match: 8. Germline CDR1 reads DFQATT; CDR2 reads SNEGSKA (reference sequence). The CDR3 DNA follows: TGCAGTGCTAGAGATCCCGCTAGCGGCCACTCCTACGAGCAGTACTTC. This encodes CSARDPASGHSYEQYF.

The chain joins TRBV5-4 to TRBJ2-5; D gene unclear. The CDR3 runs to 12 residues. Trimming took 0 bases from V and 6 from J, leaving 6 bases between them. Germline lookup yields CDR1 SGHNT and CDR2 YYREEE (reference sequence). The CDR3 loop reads CASSLAEQTQYF. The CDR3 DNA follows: TGTGCCAGCAGCTTGGCCGAACAGACCCAGTACTTC.

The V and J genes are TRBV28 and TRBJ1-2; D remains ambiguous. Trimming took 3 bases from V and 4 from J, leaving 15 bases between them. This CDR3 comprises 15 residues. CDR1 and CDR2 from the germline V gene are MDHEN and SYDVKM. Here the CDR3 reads CASSLRTYTGYGYTF. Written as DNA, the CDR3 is TGTGCCAGCAGTTTGCGGACCTATACGGGCTATGGCTACACCTTC.

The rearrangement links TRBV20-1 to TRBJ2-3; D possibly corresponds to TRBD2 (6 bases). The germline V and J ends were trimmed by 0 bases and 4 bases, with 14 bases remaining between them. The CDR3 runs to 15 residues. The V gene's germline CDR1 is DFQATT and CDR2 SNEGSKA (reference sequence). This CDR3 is CSARDGGTSPDTQYF. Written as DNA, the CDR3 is TGCAGTGCTAGAGACGGCGGAACTAGCCCAGATACGCAGTATTTT.

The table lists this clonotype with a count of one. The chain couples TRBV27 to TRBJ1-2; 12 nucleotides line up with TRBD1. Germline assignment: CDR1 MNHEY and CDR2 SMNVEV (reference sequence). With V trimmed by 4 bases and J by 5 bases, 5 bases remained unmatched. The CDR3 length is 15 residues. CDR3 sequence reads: CASSSPGQGAYGYTF. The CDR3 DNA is TGTGCCAGCAGTTCGCCGGGACAGGGGGCTTATGGCTACACCTTC.